Following are 4 T cell receptor beta chains from one sample sequenced in a study of T cells of healthy individuals. TCRdb re-called the 5' RACE reads through MiXCR, storing one row per CDR3 protein. The data contain over 95,000 distinct CDR3 sequences, around 17% of them singletons. The receptors here all came from a human donor in good health.

This clonotype was counted a few times. The rearrangement joins TRBV9 to TRBJ1-1; D is unclear. The CDR3 covers 11 residues. Trimming left V 3 bases short and J 3 bases short, with 3 bases between. Germline V gives CDR1 SGDLS, CDR2 YYNGEE. In DNA, the CDR3 is TGTGCCAGCAGCGGAGACACTGAAGCTTTCTTT. Amino acid sequence: CASSGDTEAFF. Full variable domain (rest looked up from reference TRBV9 and TRBJ1-1): DSGVTQTPKHLITATGQRVTLRCSPRSGDLSVYWYQQSLDQGLQFLIQYYNGEERAKGNILERFSAQQFPDLHSELNLSSLELGDSALYFCASSGDTEAFFGQGTRLTVV.

The rearrangement uses TRBV6-2 or TRBV6-3 and TRBJ2-7; tentative D call: TRBD2 (5 bases). V shed 2 bases and J shed 5 bases, with 16 bases lying between them. CDR1 is MNHEY and CDR2 is SVGEGT in the germline V gene. The CDR3 is 15 amino acids. In nucleotides, the CDR3 is TGTGCCAGCAGTTACCGGCGGGTGTCTGCCCACGAGCAGTACTTC. It translates to CASSYRRVSAHEQYF.

This clonotype was counted between two and nine times. The genes are TRBV11-2 and TRBJ2-2; D unclear. CDR3 size: 14 residues. Trimming pared 3 bases from V and 4 bases from J, leaving 9 bases between. Germline V gene sequence: CDR1 SGHAT, CDR2 FQNNGV. CDR3 loop: CASSFIQPTGELFF. The CDR3 DNA reads TGTGCCAGCAGCTTTATTCAACCCACCGGGGAGCTGTTTTTT.

With regard to this clonotype: This could be a read error, since a much larger clone is one nucleotide away. The chain employs TRBV11-3 and TRBJ2-5; perhaps TRBD1 as D (6 bases). The CDR3 is made up of 15 amino acids. Germline values: CDR1 SGHNT, CDR2 YENEEA. CDR3 in DNA: TGTGCCATCAGCAGGGGCGTTAATGACCAAGAGACCCAGTACTTC. This codes for CAISRGVNDQETQYF.